What follows describes a single T cell receptor beta chain. The antigen remains undetermined. The data originate from a study of PD-1 blockade in classical Hodgkin lymphoma. Study outcomes and limitations: Newly diagnosed patients were reported to start with lower TCR diversity than healthy donors. Possibly reflecting disease activity or prior therapy, repertoire differences have causes that remain undefined.

TCRdb's copy holds only in-frame clones and misses some; the assay was immunoSEQ multiplex PCR. The data contain 70,000 or so clones, over 90% of them seen just once; the ten biggest clones take up about 2.5%. V lost 6 bases and J 7 bases, leaving 11 bases between the germline ends. The CDR3 spans 12 residues. Germline V gene sequence: CDR1 SGHRS, CDR2 YFSETQ. Time point meaning: newly diagnosed, previously untreated cHL patient sample. Newly diagnosed classical Hodgkin lymphoma PBMCs, still untreated, provided the comparison samples. The chain uses TRBV5-1 and TRBJ2-1, with D tentatively TRBD1 (6 bases). Input material: peripheral blood mononuclear cells (PBMCs). The sequence came from a human donor with classical Hodgkin lymphoma. In DNA form, the CDR3 reads TGCGCCAGCAACTTACAGGGAAATGAGCAGTTCTTC. It yields the protein CASNLQGNEQFF.